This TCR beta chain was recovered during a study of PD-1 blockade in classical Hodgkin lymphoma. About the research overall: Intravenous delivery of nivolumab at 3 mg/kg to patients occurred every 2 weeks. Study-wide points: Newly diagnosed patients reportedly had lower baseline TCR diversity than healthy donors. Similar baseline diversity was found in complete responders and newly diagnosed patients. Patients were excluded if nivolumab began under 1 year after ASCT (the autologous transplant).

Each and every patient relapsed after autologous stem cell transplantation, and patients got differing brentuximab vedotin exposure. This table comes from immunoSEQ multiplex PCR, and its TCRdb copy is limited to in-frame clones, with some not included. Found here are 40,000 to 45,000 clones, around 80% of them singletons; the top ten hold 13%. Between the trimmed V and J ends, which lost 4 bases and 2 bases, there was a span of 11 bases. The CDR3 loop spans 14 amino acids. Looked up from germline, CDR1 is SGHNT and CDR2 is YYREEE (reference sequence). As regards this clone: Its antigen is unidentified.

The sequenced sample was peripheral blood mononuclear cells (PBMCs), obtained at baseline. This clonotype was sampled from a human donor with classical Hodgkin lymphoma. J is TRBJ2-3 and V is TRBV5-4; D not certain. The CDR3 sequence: CASSQTDLTDTQYF. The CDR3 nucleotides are TGTGCCAGCAGCCAAACGGACCTCACAGATACGCAGTATTTT.